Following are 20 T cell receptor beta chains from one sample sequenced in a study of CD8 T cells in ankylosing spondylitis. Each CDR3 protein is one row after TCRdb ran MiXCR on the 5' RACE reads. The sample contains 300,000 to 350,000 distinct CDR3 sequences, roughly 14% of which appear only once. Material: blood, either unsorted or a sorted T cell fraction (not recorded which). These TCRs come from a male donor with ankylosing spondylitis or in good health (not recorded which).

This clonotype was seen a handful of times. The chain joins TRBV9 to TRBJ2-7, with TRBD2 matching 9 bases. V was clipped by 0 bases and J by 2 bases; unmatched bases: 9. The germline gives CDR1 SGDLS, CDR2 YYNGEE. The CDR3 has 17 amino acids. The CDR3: CASSVATGIAGAYEQYF. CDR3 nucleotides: TGTGCCAGCAGCGTAGCTACCGGAATAGCGGGGGCCTACGAGCAGTACTTC.

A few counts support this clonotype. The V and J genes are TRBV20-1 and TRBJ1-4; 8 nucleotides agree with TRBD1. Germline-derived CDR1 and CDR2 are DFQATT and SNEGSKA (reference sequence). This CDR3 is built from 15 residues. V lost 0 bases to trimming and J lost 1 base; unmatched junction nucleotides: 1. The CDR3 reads CSARDRGRTNEKLFF. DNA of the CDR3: TGCAGTGCTAGAGACAGGGGGCGAACTAATGAAAAACTGTTTTTT.

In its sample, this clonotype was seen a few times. The CDR3 here is CSARANTDTQYF. CDR3 bases: TGCAGTGCTAGGGCCAACACAGATACGCAGTATTTT. The chain joins TRBV20-1 to TRBJ2-3; D uncertain. V was trimmed by 3 bases and J by 2 bases, leaving 6 bases between them. The CDR3 is 12 amino acids. Germline CDR1 reads DFQATT; CDR2 reads SNEGSKA (reference sequence).

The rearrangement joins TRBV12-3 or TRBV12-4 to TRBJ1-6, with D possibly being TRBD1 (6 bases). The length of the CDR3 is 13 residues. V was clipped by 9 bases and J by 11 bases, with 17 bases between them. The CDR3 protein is CASSGQRGAPLHF. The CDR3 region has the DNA TGTGCCAGTTCGGGACAAAGGGGGGCACCCCTCCACTTT.

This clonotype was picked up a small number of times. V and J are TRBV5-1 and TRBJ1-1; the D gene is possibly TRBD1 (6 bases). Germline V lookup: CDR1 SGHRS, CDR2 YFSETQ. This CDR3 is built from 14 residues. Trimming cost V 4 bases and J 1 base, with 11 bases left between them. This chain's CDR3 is CASSGVQGNTEAFF. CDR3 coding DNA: TGCGCCAGCAGCGGTGTACAGGGGAACACTGAAGCTTTCTTT.

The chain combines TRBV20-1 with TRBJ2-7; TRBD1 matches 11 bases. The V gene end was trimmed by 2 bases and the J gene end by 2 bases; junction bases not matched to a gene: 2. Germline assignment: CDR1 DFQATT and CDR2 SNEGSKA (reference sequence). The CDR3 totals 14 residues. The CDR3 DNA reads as TGCAGTGCTAGACCGGGACAGGGGGCCTACGAGCAGTACTTC. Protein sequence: CSARPGQGAYEQYF.

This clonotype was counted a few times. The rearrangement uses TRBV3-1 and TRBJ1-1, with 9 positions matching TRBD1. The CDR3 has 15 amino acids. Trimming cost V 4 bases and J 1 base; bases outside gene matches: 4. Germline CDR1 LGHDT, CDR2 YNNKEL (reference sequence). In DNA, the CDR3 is TGTGCCAGCAGCCGATGGGACAGGGAGAACACTGAAGCTTTCTTT. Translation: CASSRWDRENTEAFF.

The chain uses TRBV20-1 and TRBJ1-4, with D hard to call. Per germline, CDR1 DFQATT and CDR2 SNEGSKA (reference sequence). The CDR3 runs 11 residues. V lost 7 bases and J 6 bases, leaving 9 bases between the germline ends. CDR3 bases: TGCAGTGTGGCCGCCTATGAAAAACTGTTTTTT. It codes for CSVAAYEKLFF.

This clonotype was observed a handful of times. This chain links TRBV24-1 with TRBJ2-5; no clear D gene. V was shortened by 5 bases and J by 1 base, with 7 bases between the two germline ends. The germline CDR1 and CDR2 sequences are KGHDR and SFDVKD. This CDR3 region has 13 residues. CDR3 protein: CATSASSQETQYF. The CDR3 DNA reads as TGTGCCACCAGTGCGAGCAGCCAAGAGACCCAGTACTTC.

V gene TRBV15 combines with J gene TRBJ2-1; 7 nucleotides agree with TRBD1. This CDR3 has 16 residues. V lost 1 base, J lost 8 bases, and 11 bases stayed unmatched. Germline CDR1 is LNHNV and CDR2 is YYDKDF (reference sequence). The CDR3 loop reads CATSRGRTGPTHEQFF. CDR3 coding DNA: TGTGCCACCAGCAGAGGAAGGACAGGACCAACCCATGAGCAGTTCTTC.

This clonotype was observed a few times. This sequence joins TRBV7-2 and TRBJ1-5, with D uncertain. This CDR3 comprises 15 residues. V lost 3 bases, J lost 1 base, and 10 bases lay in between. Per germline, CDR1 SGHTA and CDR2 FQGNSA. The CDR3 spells CASSFSGVSNQPQHF. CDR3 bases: TGTGCCAGCAGCTTTTCCGGGGTGAGCAATCAGCCCCAGCATTTT.

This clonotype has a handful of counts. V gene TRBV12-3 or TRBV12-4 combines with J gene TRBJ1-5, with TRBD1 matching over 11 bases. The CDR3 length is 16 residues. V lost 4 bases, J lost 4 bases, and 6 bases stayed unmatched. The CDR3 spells CASSSGQGALNQPQHF. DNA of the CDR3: TGTGCCAGCAGTTCCGGACAGGGGGCCTTAAATCAGCCCCAGCATTTT.

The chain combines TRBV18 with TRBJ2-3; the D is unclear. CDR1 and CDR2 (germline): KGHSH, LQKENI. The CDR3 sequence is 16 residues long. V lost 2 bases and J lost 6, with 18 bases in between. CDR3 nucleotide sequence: TGTGCCAGCTCACCAGCCTCAACTCGTATTGGCGATACGCAGTATTTT. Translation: CASSPASTRIGDTQYF.

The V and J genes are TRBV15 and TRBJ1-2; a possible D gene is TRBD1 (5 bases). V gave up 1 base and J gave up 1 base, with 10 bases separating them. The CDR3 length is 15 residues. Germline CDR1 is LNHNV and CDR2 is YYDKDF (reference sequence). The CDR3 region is CATSRVGDSNYGYTF. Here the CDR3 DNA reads TGTGCCACCAGCAGAGTCGGTGACAGTAACTATGGCTACACCTTC. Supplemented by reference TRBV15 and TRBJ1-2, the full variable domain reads DAMVIQNPRYQVTQFGKPVTLSCSQTLNHNVMYWYQQKSSQAPKLLFHYYDKDFNNEADTPDNFQSRRPNTSFCFLDIRSPGLGDTAMYLCATSRVGDSNYGYTFGSGTRLTVV.

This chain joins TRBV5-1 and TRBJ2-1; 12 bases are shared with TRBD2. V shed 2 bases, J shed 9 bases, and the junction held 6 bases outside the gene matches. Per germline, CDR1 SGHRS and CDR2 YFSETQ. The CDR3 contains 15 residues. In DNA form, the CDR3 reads TGCGCCAGCAGCTTTTTGACTAGCGGGGGTGGTGAGCAGTTCTTC. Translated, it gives CASSFLTSGGGEQFF.

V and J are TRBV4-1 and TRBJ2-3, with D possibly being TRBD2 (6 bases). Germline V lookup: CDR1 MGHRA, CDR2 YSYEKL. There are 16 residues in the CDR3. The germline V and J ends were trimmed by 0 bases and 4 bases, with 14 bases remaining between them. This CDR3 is CASSQDVLGGADTQYF. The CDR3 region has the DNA TGCGCCAGCAGCCAAGATGTCCTCGGAGGGGCAGATACGCAGTATTTT.

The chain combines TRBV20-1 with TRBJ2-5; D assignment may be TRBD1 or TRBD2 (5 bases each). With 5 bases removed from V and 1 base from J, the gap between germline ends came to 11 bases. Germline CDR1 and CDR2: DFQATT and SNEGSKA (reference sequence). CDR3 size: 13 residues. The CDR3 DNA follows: TGCAGTGCTGGTCGGGGCGTCCAAGAGACCCAGTACTTC. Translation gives CSAGRGVQETQYF.

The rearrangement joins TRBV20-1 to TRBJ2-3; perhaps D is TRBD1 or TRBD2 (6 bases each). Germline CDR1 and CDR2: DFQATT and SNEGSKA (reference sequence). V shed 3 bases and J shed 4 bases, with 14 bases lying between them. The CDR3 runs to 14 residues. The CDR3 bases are TGCAGTGCTAGGTTGGGGGGCCGGGCAGATACGCAGTATTTT. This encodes CSARLGGRADTQYF.

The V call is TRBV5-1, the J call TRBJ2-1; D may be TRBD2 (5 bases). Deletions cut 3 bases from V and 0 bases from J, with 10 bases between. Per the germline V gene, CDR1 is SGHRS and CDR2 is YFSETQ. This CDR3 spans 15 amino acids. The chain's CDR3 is CASSSDGISYNEQFF. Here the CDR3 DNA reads TGCGCCAGCAGCTCGGACGGGATCTCCTACAATGAGCAGTTCTTC.

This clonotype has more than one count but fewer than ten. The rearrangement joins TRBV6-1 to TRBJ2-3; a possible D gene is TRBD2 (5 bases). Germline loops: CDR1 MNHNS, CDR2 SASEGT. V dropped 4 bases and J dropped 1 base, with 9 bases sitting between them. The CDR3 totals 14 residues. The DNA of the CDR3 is TGTGCCAGCAGTGTGCGGGCCCGCACAGATACGCAGTATTTT. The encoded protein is CASSVRARTDTQYF.